A single sample is the source of the 30 T cell receptor beta chains below, sequenced in a study of T cells in Graves' hyperthyroidism and ophthalmopathy. Using RNA transcripts as the source, TCR beta CDR3 regions were amplified. The TCR CDR3 first-round RT-PCR relied on the HTBI primer set. TCRdb reanalysed the multiplex PCR reads using MiXCR and keeps one entry per CDR3 protein. Here the sample spans approximately 500,000 distinct CDR3 sequences, about 45% being singletons. Sequencing was performed on peripheral blood or thyroid tissue (not recorded which). These receptors were taken from a woman younger than 35 with Graves' hyperthyroidism.

This clonotype was seen ten or more times. This chain links TRBV6-6 with TRBJ1-2; maybe TRBD1 (5 bases). Germline assignment: CDR1 MNHNY and CDR2 SVGAGI (reference sequence). This CDR3 has 13 residues. V was cut by 4 bases and J by 6 bases, with 12 bases left in between. CDR3 bases: TGTGCCAGCAGTTCCGACAGAAGGAATGGCTACACCTTC. Protein: CASSSDRRNGYTF.

The rearrangement uses TRBV11-2 and TRBJ1-2, with unresolved D. CDR1 is SGHAT, CDR2 FQNNGV, per germline. V shed 5 bases and J shed 2 bases, with 9 bases lying between them. CDR3 length: 13 amino acids. The CDR3 nucleotides are TGTGCCAGCAGCACAACACAAAACTATGGCTACACCTTC. Protein sequence: CASSTTQNYGYTF.

In this sample, this clonotype turned up once. The chain uses TRBV11-1 and TRBJ2-5; TRBD2 matches 11 bases. Per germline, CDR1 SGHAT and CDR2 FQDESV (reference sequence). V lost 3 bases to trimming and J lost 1 base; unmatched junction nucleotides: 1. The CDR3 loop spans 15 amino acids. CDR3 residues: CASSFGTSGQETQYF. As DNA, the CDR3 is TGTGCCAGCAGCTTCGGGACTAGCGGCCAAGAGACCCAGTACTTC.

This clonotype was recorded once. Since a much larger clone is just one base distant, this may be a read error. The V gene is TRBV5-6, the J gene TRBJ2-2; TRBD2 aligns across 7 bases. The CDR3 runs to 18 residues. The germline V gene encodes CDR1 SGHDT and CDR2 YYEEEE. CDR3 amino acids: CARGSGTIFPANTGELSF. The CDR3 DNA follows: TGTGCCAGAGGATCGGGGACTATATTCCCCGCGAACACCGGGGAGCTGTCTTTT. Together with reference TRBV5-6 and TRBJ2-2, the CDR3 gives the full variable domain: DAGVTQSPTHLIKTRGQQVTLRCSPKSGHDTVSWYQQALGQGPQFIFQYYEEEERQRGNFPDRFSGHQFPNYSSELNVNALLLGDSALYLCARGSGTIFPANTGELSFGEGSRLTVL.

This chain joins TRBV15 and TRBJ2-2, with a tentative D call TRBD1 (7 bases). From germline, CDR1 is LNHNV and CDR2 YYDKDF (reference sequence). This CDR3 has 16 residues. Trimming took off 7 bases at V and 7 bases at J, with 22 bases between the two ends. CDR3 residues: CATNLAAGQIGGELFF. CDR3 sequence (DNA): TGTGCCACCAACTTAGCCGCGGGACAGATAGGCGGGGAGCTGTTTTTT.

In its sample, this clonotype was seen many times. The J gene is TRBJ2-7, the V gene TRBV6-1, with a possible D match to TRBD1 (5 bases). Germline V gene data show CDR1 as MNHNS and CDR2 as SASEGT. V was clipped by 2 bases and J by 3 bases, with 8 bases between them. The CDR3 runs to 13 residues. The DNA of the CDR3 is TGTGCCAGCAGTGAACCAGGGAACTACGAGCAGTACTTC. Translation: CASSEPGNYEQYF.

The rearrangement uses TRBV10-3 and TRBJ2-7; TRBD2 aligns across 7 bases. There are 12 residues in the CDR3. V gave up 6 bases and J gave up 4 bases; unmatched junction bases: 3. CDR1 and CDR2 from the germline V gene are ENHRY and SYGVKD. The CDR3 loop is CAISQAGYEQYF. Written as DNA, the CDR3 is TGTGCCATCAGCCAAGCGGGGTACGAGCAGTACTTC.

The chain couples TRBV12-3 or TRBV12-4 to TRBJ1-3; D remains unclear. V gave up 5 bases and J gave up 8 bases, with 13 bases separating them. The CDR3 is made up of 13 amino acids. The CDR3 DNA sequence: TGTGCCAGCAGTGCCGGCTATGGCTACACCATATATTTT. It codes for CASSAGYGYTIYF.

The chain uses TRBV7-2 and TRBJ2-2; TRBD2 aligns across 8 bases. CDR3 length: 16 amino acids. The V and J ends lost 5 bases and 5 bases, in that order; junction bases with no gene match: 10. CDR1 is SGHTA, CDR2 FQGNSA, per germline. DNA of the CDR3: TGTGCCAGCAGCCCTCTAGTAGCGGGGCCTACCGGGGAGCTGTTTTTT. Its protein product is CASSPLVAGPTGELFF.

This clonotype appeared many times. J is TRBJ2-7 and V is TRBV5-1, with 7 nucleotides matching TRBD1. Germline V CDR1 and CDR2: SGHRS, YFSETQ. V lost 1 base, J lost 2 bases, and 9 bases stayed unmatched. This CDR3 is built from 16 residues. The CDR3 nucleotides are TGCGCCAGCAGCTTGTGGTGGGGGACAGAAGCCTACGAGCAGTACTTC. Translated, it gives CASSLWWGTEAYEQYF. The variable domain in full, completed from reference TRBV5-1 and TRBJ2-7, reads KAGVTQTPRYLIKTRGQQVTLSCSPISGHRSVSWYQQTPGQGLQFLFEYFSETQRNKGNFPGRFSGRQFSNSRSEMNVSTLELGDSALYLCASSLWWGTEAYEQYFGPGTRLTVT.

This clonotype was seen many times. The V call is TRBV15, the J call TRBJ1-1, with D possibly being TRBD1 (5 bases). This CDR3 comprises 13 residues. CDR1 is LNHNV, CDR2 YYDKDF, per germline (reference sequence). Trimming stripped 9 bases from V and 3 bases from J, with 14 bases between. The CDR3 DNA reads as TGTGCCACACTGCAGGGACGGCACACTGAAGCTTTCTTT. Translation gives CATLQGRHTEAFF.

The table lists this clonotype with many counts. The V call is TRBV7-8, the J call TRBJ2-7; D is perhaps TRBD2 (6 bases). Germline loops: CDR1 SGHVS, CDR2 FQNEAQ. V lost 5 bases to trimming and J lost 5 bases, with 13 bases between them. There are 13 residues in the CDR3. This chain's CDR3 is CASSPPGEDEQYF. Here the CDR3 DNA reads TGTGCCAGCAGCCCCCCGGGAGAGGACGAGCAGTACTTC. The full variable domain, rest sourced from reference TRBV7-8 and TRBJ2-7, is GAGVSQSPRYKVAKRGQDVALRCDPISGHVSLFWYQQALGQGPEFLTYFQNEAQLDKSGLPSDRFFAERPEGSVSTLKIQRTQQEDSAVYLCASSPPGEDEQYFGPGTRLTVT.

The chain recombines TRBV5-6 with TRBJ1-4, with 8 bases that match TRBD1. Germline CDR1 SGHDT, CDR2 YYEEEE. This CDR3 contains 16 residues. J gave up 7 bases and V 3 bases, and 11 bases lay outside the gene matches. The CDR3 here is CASSSTRQGSGEKLFF. Written as DNA, the CDR3 is TGTGCCAGCAGCTCAACCAGACAGGGGTCAGGTGAAAAACTGTTTTTT.

This clonotype appeared many times. The V and J genes are TRBV29-1 and TRBJ1-6, with a tentative D call TRBD1 (6 bases). The germline V and J ends were trimmed by 1 base and 11 bases, with 12 bases remaining between them. There are 13 residues in the CDR3. Germline lookup yields CDR1 SQVTM and CDR2 ANQGSEA. The CDR3, as DNA: TGCAGCGTTGAAGTACAGGGAGATCCACCCCTCCACTTT. It translates to CSVEVQGDPPLHF.

The sample holds a few counts of this clonotype. The gene calls are TRBV5-6 and TRBJ1-1; TRBD1 agrees at 8 bases. V was pared by 4 bases and J by 1 base, with 3 bases of the junction left unmatched. There are 14 residues in the CDR3. CDR1 is SGHDT and CDR2 is YYEEEE in the germline V gene. In DNA form, the CDR3 reads TGTGCCAGCAGCCACACAGGGGGGAACACTGAAGCTTTCTTT. Protein product: CASSHTGGNTEAFF.

CDR3 nucleotide sequence: TGTGCCAGCACTCGGACTAGCGGGAGTAACGGGGAGCTGTTTTTT. Translated, it gives CASTRTSGSNGELFF. This chain links TRBV12-3 or TRBV12-4 with TRBJ2-2; 13 bases line up with TRBD2. The V segment lost 7 bases and the J segment 7 bases; nucleotides outside the gene matches: 6. This CDR3 region has 15 residues.

The chain has TRBV30 and TRBJ2-7; 7 bases fit TRBD2. Germline V lookup: CDR1 GTSNPN, CDR2 SVGIG (reference sequence). Germline trimming cut 2 bases from V and 10 bases from J; bases unmatched to any gene: 8. The CDR3 is 12 residues long. CDR3 DNA sequence: TGTGCCTGGAGTTCGAGCGGGGCTTTACAGTACTTC. This gives the protein CAWSSSGALQYF.

This clonotype appeared a few times. The chain combines TRBV24-1 with TRBJ2-2, with TRBD1 matching over 8 bases. With V trimmed by 4 bases and J by 2 bases, 5 bases remained unmatched. The CDR3 contains 16 residues. Per germline, CDR1 KGHDR and CDR2 SFDVKD. Written as DNA, the CDR3 is TGTGCCACCAGTGACCAAACAGGGGGAAACACCGGGGAGCTGTTTTTT. Translated: CATSDQTGGNTGELFF.

The sample holds many counts of this clonotype. This sequence joins TRBV5-1 and TRBJ1-1, with D tentatively TRBD1 (5 bases). This CDR3 region has 15 residues. Germline CDR1 reads SGHRS; CDR2 reads YFSETQ. Trimming removed 1 base from V and 5 bases from J, with 15 bases in between. The CDR3 nucleotides read TGCGCCAGCAGCTTGCTGGGGACGGTGAGGACTGAAGCTTTCTTT. Protein: CASSLLGTVRTEAFF. The full variable domain, completed using reference TRBV5-1 and TRBJ1-1, is KAGVTQTPRYLIKTRGQQVTLSCSPISGHRSVSWYQQTPGQGLQFLFEYFSETQRNKGNFPGRFSGRQFSNSRSEMNVSTLELGDSALYLCASSLLGTVRTEAFFGQGTRLTVV.

The V gene is TRBV12-3 or TRBV12-4, the J gene TRBJ1-5; D unclear. Trimming removed 5 bases at V and 0 bases at J, with 8 bases between. The CDR3 covers 14 residues. DNA of the CDR3: TGTGCCAGCAGTCCTGGGTTTAGCAATCAGCCCCAGCATTTT. Amino acids: CASSPGFSNQPQHF.

V and J are TRBV24-1 and TRBJ2-5; D ambiguous. CDR1 is KGHDR, CDR2 SFDVKD, per germline. The V and J ends lost 7 bases and 5 bases respectively, with 22 bases between them. The CDR3 consists of 16 residues. The CDR3: CATSSTARVFGETQYF. The CDR3, as DNA: TGTGCCACCAGCTCAACCGCAAGGGTTTTTGGGGAGACCCAGTACTTC.

The CDR3 DNA reads TGTGCCATCAGTGGCCAGGGCCAGGGCGGGCAGCCCCAGCATTTT. Residues: CAISGQGQGGQPQHF. This rearrangement joins TRBV10-3 to TRBJ1-5, with D possibly being TRBD1 (5 bases). This CDR3 has 15 amino acids. V was shortened by 4 bases and J by 7 bases, with 17 bases between the two germline ends. CDR1 and CDR2 (germline): ENHRY, SYGVKD.

V and J are TRBV7-2 and TRBJ2-7; 7 nucleotides line up with TRBD1. This CDR3 contains 17 residues. V gave up 5 bases and J gave up 2 bases; unmatched junction bases: 15. CDR1 and CDR2 from the germline V gene are SGHTA and FQGNSA. CDR3 in DNA: TGTGCCAGCAGCCAAACTGGCCGGACAGGCGTAACCTACGAGCAGTACTTC. Its translation: CASSQTGRTGVTYEQYF. Complete variable domain (other parts from reference TRBV7-2 and TRBJ2-7): GAGVSQSPSNKVTEKGKDVELRCDPISGHTALYWYRQSLGQGLEFLIYFQGNSAPDKSGLPSDRFSAERTGGSVSTLTIQRTQQEDSAVYLCASSQTGRTGVTYEQYFGPGTRLTVT.

V and J are TRBV29-1 and TRBJ1-4; possibly TRBD1 for D (6 bases). The V gene's germline CDR1 is SQVTM and CDR2 ANQGSEA. The V end was cut by 8 bases, the J end by 7 bases, with 14 bases between. The CDR3 sequence is 12 residues long. CDR3 loop: CSLEQGGEKLFF. The DNA for the CDR3 is TGCAGCTTGGAACAGGGTGGTGAAAAACTGTTTTTT.

This clonotype was counted ten times or more. The rearrangement links TRBV5-1 to TRBJ1-2; D not resolved. Germline V gene lookup returns CDR1 SGHRS and CDR2 YFSETQ. CDR3 size: 16 residues. Deletions cut 0 bases from V and 2 bases from J, with 14 bases between. The CDR3 region has the DNA TGCGCCAGCAGCTTGGCGATTTGGCAGACGAACTATGGCTACACCTTC. Encoded protein: CASSLAIWQTNYGYTF.

In its sample, this clonotype was seen a few times. The chain uses TRBV6-5 and TRBJ2-5; D may be TRBD2 (5 bases). V was shortened by 2 bases and J by 5 bases, with 15 bases between the two germline ends. Germline CDR1 is MNHEY and CDR2 is SVGAGI. There are 15 residues in the CDR3. CDR3 amino acids: CASSYVGSISETQYF. CDR3 bases: TGTGCCAGCAGTTACGTGGGGAGTATTTCGGAGACCCAGTACTTC.

The chain is built from TRBV29-1 and TRBJ1-2; 9 nucleotides match TRBD1. The V and J ends lost 3 bases and 4 bases, in that order; junction bases with no gene match: 3. CDR3 length equals 13 residues. CDR1 is SQVTM and CDR2 is ANQGSEA in the germline V gene. CDR3 sequence: CSVDDRGTYGYTF. The CDR3 DNA reads TGCAGCGTTGATGACAGGGGGACCTATGGCTACACCTTC. The full variable domain, in which reference TRBV29-1 and TRBJ1-2 provide the parts outside the CDR3, is SAVISQKPSRDICQRGTSLTIQCQVDSQVTMMFWYRQQPGQSLTLIATANQGSEATYESGFVIDKFPISRPNLTFSTLTVSNMSPEDSSIYLCSVDDRGTYGYTFGSGTRLTVV.

CDR3 amino acids: CASSHLDRATEAFF. As DNA, the CDR3 is TGTGCCAGCAGCCACTTGGACCGCGCGACTGAAGCTTTCTTT. The chain links TRBV7-2 to TRBJ1-1; D unclear. V dropped 5 bases and J dropped 5 bases, with 15 bases sitting between them. CDR3 length: 14 amino acids. Germline loops: CDR1 SGHTA, CDR2 FQGNSA.

This clonotype was counted many times. The chain employs TRBV7-9 and TRBJ2-7; D possibly uses TRBD1 or TRBD2 (5 bases each). Germline V gene lookup returns CDR1 SEHNR and CDR2 FQNEAQ (reference sequence). The length of the CDR3 is 15 residues. Trimming took 1 base from V and 3 from J, leaving 13 bases between them. The DNA of the CDR3 is TGTGCCAGCAGCTTAGAAGCAGGGACGAACTACGAGCAGTACTTC. Translation gives CASSLEAGTNYEQYF.

The rearrangement links TRBV25-1 to TRBJ2-7; 9 bases are a match to TRBD2. Germline V lookup: CDR1 MGHDK, CDR2 SYGVNS. The V gene end was trimmed by 4 bases and the J gene end by 7 bases; junction bases not matched to a gene: 8. The CDR3 contains 14 residues. CDR3 DNA: TGTGCCAGCAGTGTTATAGCGGGAGTTGTTGAGCAGTACTTC. Translation gives CASSVIAGVVEQYF.